This T cell receptor (beta chain) was obtained from a study of T cell responses to AZD1222 COVID-19 vaccine (dated by TCRdb to about 2021). Background on the whole study: TCR sequencing covered some 240 trial participants: 207 given two doses of AZD1222 and about 26 given two doses of MenACWY control vaccine. Trial participants were enrolled by age into subgroups of 18-55, 56-69 and 70-plus years, and around 150, 28 and 57 TCR-sequenced participants, respectively, were included in these subgroups. Results the study describes overall, beyond this receptor: Vaccine-associated CD4 TCRs spanned the whole spike protein, with dominant responses in regions 160-218 and 743-854. Reportedly, close to half of the unique spike-specific TCRs recognized epitopes lying outside the regions that are mutated in the B.1.351 and B.1.1.7 variants. After two AZD1222 doses, spike-specific TCR breadth and depth were significantly higher than at day 0 and than in MenACWY recipients. Because no day 14 peak-response samples were available, repertoires were characterized only after the peak T cell response. Only six AZD1222 recipients were SARS-CoV-2 seropositive at baseline, limiting conclusions about previously exposed vaccinees. Participants were mostly white British and included more females than males, and it was suggested by the authors that clonal diversity may have been underestimated. The 56-69-year group was small, and its depth increase did not reach significance, likely because of low power.

The CDR3 regions of human TCRbeta chains were analyzed by immunosequencing. The published analysis was carried out like this. TCRs in the repertoires were matched against a reference library of SARS-CoV-2-specific TCRs that had been generated with the MIRA antigen-specificity platform. Breadth was defined as the fraction of unique TCRs that were SARS-CoV-2-associated. Depth was defined as the fraction of total T cells that were SARS-CoV-2-associated. Using the MIRA data, each spike-specific TCR was mapped to the spike region that the TCR reacts to and placed in a CD4 or CD8 class. Log10-transformed breadth and depth values were compared by one-way ANOVA with Sidak's multiple comparisons tests. Entries here come from immuneACCESS through TCRdb and include only in-frame sequences with V and J called. Some clones fail to appear in such tables; in the studies checked, an unresolved V gene covers under half of the shortfall, and the cause of the remainder is unknown. The DNA was the basis for D and trimming; V, J and clone size are from that table. This sample holds almost 50,000 clones; 65% to 85% were observed only once. Around 20% of the sample is held by the ten biggest clonotypes.

Germline trimming amounts to 5 bases on V and 7 bases on J, with 6 as the count of junction bases outside the gene matches. CDR1 and CDR2 are read off the germline V gene as SGHDT and YYEEEE. From its cysteine to its phenylalanine, the CDR3 spans 13 amino acids. The retained sequence is limited to the CDR3, 39 bases, with the frame set at the first base. Concerning this clone itself: It has no known antigen specificity. Base-call qualities are not available, and no considerably larger clone is one nucleotide away.

The time point tag for this specimen amounts to: baseline before first vaccination. Interpreted using the paper, the treatment or condition label stands for: meningococcal conjugate vaccine given as trial control. Samples from vaccinated people were obtained from the UK trials COV001 and COV002, which included a single-blind randomized controlled phase 2/3 trial of AZD1222 (ChAdOx1 nCoV-19) in healthy adults. For TCRbeta chain sequencing, PBMC samples were collected from trial participants at day 0 and at day 28 after the second dose. The receptor chain draws on TRBV5-6 and TRBJ1-2; 9 of the junction bases match TRBD1. This sequence was found in an adult in good health. Sequencing used peripheral blood, obtained on day 0 of MenACWY control vaccination. The DNA sequence is as follows: TGTGCCAGCAGTCGTACAGGGGGCGTTGGCTACACCTTC. Translated, it reads CASSRTGGVGYTF.